Following are 26 T cell receptor beta chains from one sample sequenced in a study of CD8 T cells in Susac syndrome. RNA, at roughly 0.5 to 1 ug, was reverse transcribed with random hexamers. TCRdb re-called the immunoSEQ multiplex PCR reads with MiXCR, one entry per CDR3 protein. Of under 200,000 distinct CDR3 sequences in the sample, roughly 95% were seen once. The sample was CD4+ T cells from PBMCs. These receptors all come from a human donor in good health.

This chain joins TRBV30 and TRBJ2-5; 8 nucleotides line up with TRBD1. The V gene end was trimmed by 4 bases and the J gene end by 4 bases; junction bases not matched to a gene: 2. CDR1 is GTSNPN, CDR2 SVGIG, per germline (reference sequence). The CDR3 contains 12 residues. The CDR3 here is CAWTGGGETQYF. The CDR3 DNA sequence: TGTGCCTGGACAGGGGGCGGAGAGACCCAGTACTTC.

V is TRBV9 and J is TRBJ2-1; perhaps D is TRBD1 or TRBD2 (5 bases each). In germline, CDR1 is SGDLS, CDR2 YYNGEE. CDR3 size: 15 residues. V shed 0 bases and J shed 3 bases, with 10 bases lying between them. CDR3 nucleotides: TGTGCCAGCAGCGTAGAGGGACGGAGCTACAATGAGCAGTTCTTC. Its protein product is CASSVEGRSYNEQFF.

V is TRBV12-3 or TRBV12-4 and J is TRBJ2-5; D gene unclear. This CDR3 is 15 amino acids long. The V end was cut by 1 base, the J end by 1 base, with 10 bases between. The CDR3 DNA reads as TGTGCCAGCAGTTTAGAGACGGGTTCCCAAGAGACCCAGTACTTC. It translates to CASSLETGSQETQYF.

CDR3 amino acids: CAWTPPQGRIYGYTF. The CDR3 DNA reads as TGTGCCTGGACCCCCCCCCAGGGCAGGATCTATGGCTACACCTTC. J is TRBJ1-2 and V is TRBV30, with D possibly matching TRBD1 (5 bases). Germline CDR1 and CDR2: GTSNPN and SVGIG (reference sequence). This CDR3 comprises 15 residues. V was trimmed by 4 bases and J by 4 bases, leaving 19 bases between them.

V is TRBV4-1 and J is TRBJ1-2; no definite D call. V lost 0 bases, J lost 6 bases, and 5 bases lay in between. CDR1 is MGHRA and CDR2 is YSYEKL in the germline V gene. CDR3 length equals 12 residues. DNA of the CDR3: TGCGCCAGCAGCCAAGATGGGGATGGCTACACCTTC. Residues: CASSQDGDGYTF.

This chain connects TRBV20-1 to TRBJ2-6; D may be TRBD2 (7 bases). Germline lookup yields CDR1 DFQATT and CDR2 SNEGSKA (reference sequence). The CDR3 runs to 16 residues. The V gene lost 1 base and the J gene lost 4 bases, with 14 bases spanning the gap. CDR3 sequence reads: CSARAGGAYGANVLTF. The CDR3 nucleotides are TGCAGTGCTAGAGCGGGGGGCGCCTACGGGGCCAACGTCCTGACTTTC.

The V call is TRBV28, the J call TRBJ2-7; D not certain. V lost 6 bases and J lost 3, with 12 bases in between. Germline CDR1 MDHEN, CDR2 SYDVKM. This CDR3 region has 13 residues. CDR3 sequence reads: CASSLQINYEQYV. CDR3 nucleotides: TGTGCCAGCAGCCTTCAGATAAACTACGAGCAGTACGTC.

The chain is built from TRBV15 and TRBJ2-3; unclear D gene. Between the trimmed V and J ends, which lost 4 bases and 1 base, there was a span of 6 bases. The CDR3 sequence is 13 residues long. The germline gives CDR1 LNHNV, CDR2 YYDKDF (reference sequence). The CDR3 spells CATSTAGTDTQYF. The DNA for the CDR3 is TGTGCCACCAGCACCGCTGGCACAGATACGCAGTATTTT.

The CDR3 is CASSQGWEGWGNTEAFF. In DNA, the CDR3 is TGTGCCAGCAGCCAAGGTTGGGAAGGGTGGGGGAACACTGAAGCTTTCTTT. The rearrangement uses TRBV3-1 and TRBJ1-1; D not certain. V was shortened by 1 base and J by 1 base, with 16 bases between the two germline ends. This CDR3 spans 17 amino acids. In germline, CDR1 is LGHDT, CDR2 YNNKEL (reference sequence).

The chain recombines TRBV14 with TRBJ2-5; unclear D gene. Germline CDR1 reads SGHDN; CDR2 reads FVKESK. Trimming shortened V by 4 bases and J by 2 bases, and 8 bases separated the two germline ends. The length of the CDR3 is 13 residues. The DNA of the CDR3 is TGTGCCAGCAGCCTATGGCAGCAAGAGACCCAGTACTTC. It specifies CASSLWQQETQYF. The variable domain in full, completed from reference TRBV14 and TRBJ2-5, reads EAGVTQFPSHSVIEKGQTVTLRCDPISGHDNLYWYRRVMGKEIKFLLHFVKESKQDESGMPNNRFLAERTGGTYSTLKVQPAELEDSGVYFCASSLWQQETQYFGPGTRLLVL.

This chain joins TRBV7-2 and TRBJ1-2, with D tentatively TRBD1 (6 bases). This CDR3 is 13 amino acids long. The germline V gene has CDR1 SGHTA and CDR2 FQGNSA. The germline V and J ends were trimmed by 5 bases and 8 bases, with 15 bases remaining between them. The CDR3 sequence is CASSPSTGFGYTF. The CDR3 nucleotides are TGTGCCAGCAGCCCTTCGACAGGTTTCGGCTACACCTTC.

This clonotype is a singleton in its sample. This sequence joins TRBV20-1 and TRBJ2-2, with TRBD2 identical over 12 bases. The CDR3 sequence is 14 residues long. Unmatched junction bases numbered 6, after V lost 6 bases and J lost 7 bases. Looked up from germline, CDR1 is DFQATT and CDR2 is SNEGSKA (reference sequence). The CDR3 DNA reads as TGCAGTGCCCTAGCGGGAGGGGGAATCGGGGAGCTGTTTTTT. Amino acid sequence: CSALAGGGIGELFF.

The V and J genes are TRBV3-1 and TRBJ2-2, with a weak D call TRBD2 (5 bases). Germline CDR1 and CDR2: LGHDT and YNNKEL (reference sequence). The V end was cut by 3 bases, the J end by 7 bases, with 12 bases between. The CDR3 totals 14 residues. The CDR3 is CASSQIRGSGELFF. As DNA, the CDR3 is TGTGCCAGCAGCCAGATTCGAGGGAGCGGGGAGCTGTTTTTT. The full variable domain, completed using reference TRBV3-1 and TRBJ2-2, is DTAVSQTPKYLVTQMGNDKSIKCEQNLGHDTMYWYKQDSKKFLKIMFSYNNKELIINETVPNRFSPKSPDKAHLNLHINSLELGDSAVYFCASSQIRGSGELFFGEGSRLTVL.

The rearrangement joins TRBV3-1 to TRBJ1-1, with TRBD1 matching 7 bases. This CDR3 contains 15 residues. Trimming cost V 4 bases and J 6 bases; bases outside gene matches: 11. CDR1 and CDR2 (germline): LGHDT, YNNKEL (reference sequence). CDR3: CASSRVTQGKAEAFF. In DNA, the CDR3 is TGTGCCAGCAGCCGAGTGACACAGGGGAAGGCTGAAGCTTTCTTT.

In this sample, this clonotype turned up a few times. This chain joins TRBV12-3 or TRBV12-4 and TRBJ1-5; D unresolved. Trimming pared 1 base from V and 6 bases from J, leaving 10 bases between. CDR3 size: 14 residues. CDR3 protein: CASSLDRRVQPQHF. As DNA, the CDR3 is TGTGCCAGCAGTTTAGATCGGAGGGTTCAGCCCCAGCATTTT.

The V gene is TRBV29-1, the J gene TRBJ2-3, with D unclear. Deletions cut 7 bases from V and 1 base from J, with 15 bases between. The CDR3 is 14 amino acids. The germline gives CDR1 SQVTM, CDR2 ANQGSEA. CDR3 loop: CSARTSFGTDTQYF. In nucleotides, the CDR3 is TGCAGCGCCCGGACCAGTTTCGGCACAGATACGCAGTATTTT.

The chain recombines TRBV4-1 with TRBJ2-7; 14 bases match TRBD2. J gave up 4 bases and V 3 bases, and 11 bases lay outside the gene matches. This CDR3 has 18 amino acids. CDR1 is MGHRA, CDR2 YSYEKL, per germline. The CDR3 nucleotides read TGCGCCAGCAGCCATCCCCGACTAGCGGGGGGGCCGGTTTACGAGCAGTACTTC. It encodes CASSHPRLAGGPVYEQYF.

The V and J genes are TRBV29-1 and TRBJ2-7; no firm D call. This CDR3 has 12 residues. Germline assignment: CDR1 SQVTM and CDR2 ANQGSEA. Between the trimmed V and J ends, which lost 4 bases and 5 bases, there was a span of 12 bases. CDR3 nucleotides: TGCAGCGTTGCGCCGTGGCTCGACGAGCAGTACGTC. Its translation: CSVAPWLDEQYV.

This chain connects TRBV20-1 to TRBJ2-7, with TRBD1 identical over 7 bases. This CDR3 is 11 amino acids long. Losses at the gene ends were 6 bases for V and 6 bases for J; bases not matched to a gene: 5. Germline loops: CDR1 DFQATT, CDR2 SNEGSKA (reference sequence). Here the CDR3 reads CSATGVGEQYV. CDR3 bases: TGCAGTGCAACAGGGGTAGGCGAGCAGTACGTC.

This clonotype has just a few counts. One end of the junction fails to match germline, which may point to a read error. The gene calls are TRBV5-4 and TRBJ2-5, with D perhaps matching TRBD1 (5 bases). Germline V gives CDR1 SGHNT, CDR2 YYREEE (reference sequence). The CDR3 spans 13 residues. The CDR3 DNA reads as TGTGCTAGCAGCCTAGACAGAGAAGAGACCCAGTACTTC. This codes for CASSLDREETQYF.

The chain combines TRBV20-1 with TRBJ2-1; D gene ambiguous. The V end was cut by 5 bases, the J end by 6 bases, with 14 bases between. Germline V gene sequence: CDR1 DFQATT, CDR2 SNEGSKA (reference sequence). This CDR3 is 13 amino acids long. In DNA form, the CDR3 reads TGCAGTGCTTTCCGCCCTCCTCTCAATGAGCAGTTCTTC. Translated, it gives CSAFRPPLNEQFF.

The chain is built from TRBV5-1 and TRBJ1-6; TRBD1 aligns across 8 bases. The CDR3 covers 13 residues. Per the germline V gene, CDR1 is SGHRS and CDR2 is YFSETQ. V was clipped by 3 bases and J by 13 bases; unmatched bases: 6. In DNA form, the CDR3 reads TGCGCCAGCAGCTCCGGACAGGGTTCGCCCCTCCACTTT. Amino acid sequence: CASSSGQGSPLHF.

The rearrangement links TRBV7-8 to TRBJ1-5, with D tentatively TRBD1 (5 bases). The CDR3 is 15 amino acids. The germline V and J ends were trimmed by 3 bases and 1 base, with 10 bases remaining between them. Germline lookup yields CDR1 SGHVS and CDR2 FQNEAQ. The CDR3 loop reads CASSLWGMSNQPQHF. The CDR3, as DNA: TGTGCCAGCAGCTTGTGGGGGATGAGCAATCAGCCCCAGCATTTT.

The chain couples TRBV6-5 to TRBJ2-7; 7 bases match TRBD1. The length of the CDR3 is 14 residues. V gave up 6 bases and J gave up 4 bases; unmatched junction bases: 9. Germline-derived CDR1 and CDR2 are MNHEY and SVGAGI. CDR3 DNA: TGTGCCAGCAGGGAACAGGGGAGCTCGTACGAGCAGTACTTC. It specifies CASREQGSSYEQYF.

The chain combines TRBV28 with TRBJ2-1, with 7 bases identical to TRBD2. This CDR3 is built from 16 residues. Germline trimming cut 7 bases from V and 5 bases from J; bases unmatched to any gene: 14. Germline V gives CDR1 MDHEN, CDR2 SYDVKM. CDR3 in amino acids: CASTSLGLVGNNEQFF. Written as DNA, the CDR3 is TGTGCCAGCACATCCTTAGGACTAGTCGGGAACAATGAGCAGTTCTTC. Together with reference TRBV28 and TRBJ2-1, the CDR3 gives the full variable domain: DVKVTQSSRYLVKRTGEKVFLECVQDMDHENMFWYRQDPGLGLRLIYFSYDVKMKEKGDIPEGYSVSREKKERFSLILESASTNQTSMYLCASTSLGLVGNNEQFFGPGTRLTVL.

This chain connects TRBV20-1 to TRBJ2-7; D is undetermined. The CDR3 consists of 12 residues. Trimming removed 3 bases at V and 4 bases at J, with 10 bases between. Per germline, CDR1 DFQATT and CDR2 SNEGSKA (reference sequence). CDR3 sequence (DNA): TGCAGTGCTAGGGGCACACAGTACGAGCAGTACGTC. As protein: CSARGTQYEQYV.